This record covers a single T cell receptor (beta chain). The clone's antigen remains unknown. Base qualities were left out, and no much larger clone turns up one base away. The sample originates from a study of CD8 T cells in Susac syndrome (dated by TCRdb to the late 2010s). In the study overall: Among the sequenced Susac syndrome patients, roughly six had clinically active disease and roughly eight were in clinical remission. Repertoire sequencing was used to test whether CD8+ T cell activation and differentiation in Susac syndrome was antigen driven. Susac syndrome patients were therapy-naive, on corticosteroids (some also receiving IVIg), or on IVIg alone at blood withdrawal. Clonality of the CD8+ T cell repertoire was compared between more than 10 healthy donors, about 14 Susac syndrome patients and fewer than 16 multiple sclerosis patients.

What the study reported, not specific to this receptor: Susac syndrome CD8+ repertoires showed clonal expansion, highest in CD8+ TEMRA cells and greater in clinically active than remitting patients. Over 15 and five Susac-specific public clones were found in the total CD8+ and CD8+ TEMRA repertoires, respectively. The study acknowledged that relatively few individuals were included in the TCR sequencing and HLA analysis.

RNA was extracted using the RNeasy kit, and about 0.5 to 1 ug of the RNA was reverse transcribed with random hexamers. The immunoSEQ multiplex PCR assay, covering 54 Vbeta and 13 Jbeta segments, was used to amplify TCR beta CDR3 regions. Bias from PCR amplification was corrected by using a synthetic template baseline for primer optimization and for computational correction. Per the authors' processing: Only productive sequences were kept, with reads annotated to V, D and J genes according to IMGT and analyzed in immunoSEQ Analyzer. Clonality was computed as one minus Shannon entropy normalized by log2 of the number of productive unique sequences. Public and private clones were assessed among the 100 most prevalent clones of each patient and control. Susac-specific clones were defined as absent from healthy and MS cohorts, 850 to 1,300 published viral clones and other ImmuneACCESS disease sequences. Using fastp trimming at Q25 and MiXCR clonotype assembly, TCRdb reanalyzed the public sequencing data and kept in-frame beta chains. All rows with the same CDR3 protein become a single entry with the most common DNA and genes. These V and J calls originate from TCRdb's pipeline instead of the authors' own analysis. The sample table contains about 140,000 distinct CDR3 sequences; only one count was recorded for 95% of them. Approximately 0.17% of the sample is taken by the ten largest.

As encoded in the germline V gene (reference sequence), CDR1 is MNHEY while CDR2 is SMNVEV. CDR3 length: 15 amino acids, cysteine to phenylalanine. Of all the DNA, just the CDR3 is kept, 45 bases in frame from base 1. V loses 6 bases, J loses 2 bases, and the germline ends lie 16 bases apart. High-throughput TCR beta sequencing profiled peripheral blood CD8+ and CD4+ T cells from healthy donors, Susac syndrome patients and multiple sclerosis patients. The Susac syndrome patients fulfilled recently defined diagnostic criteria for either definite or probable disease. Bulk CD8+ and CD4+ T cells were purified magnetically by negative isolation, whereas CD8+ TEMRA cells were enriched by FACS. Blood was drawn into EDTA tubes, processed within 24 hours, and PBMCs were isolated by density gradient centrifugation. PBMCs destined for TCR sequencing were cryopreserved in liquid nitrogen and later thawed in a 37 °C water bath. A purity of at least 90% was achieved for sorted or isolated CD4+, CD8+ and CD8+ TEMRA cells.

Sample: CD8+ T cells from PBMCs. This sequence originates from a human donor with Susac syndrome. The chain links TRBV27 with TRBJ2-5; a tentative D match to TRBD1 spans 5 bases. The DNA reads as follows: TGTGCCAGCAGAGACAGTAACCAATTGCAAGAGACCCAGTACTTC. Translated, it reads CASRDSNQLQETQYF.